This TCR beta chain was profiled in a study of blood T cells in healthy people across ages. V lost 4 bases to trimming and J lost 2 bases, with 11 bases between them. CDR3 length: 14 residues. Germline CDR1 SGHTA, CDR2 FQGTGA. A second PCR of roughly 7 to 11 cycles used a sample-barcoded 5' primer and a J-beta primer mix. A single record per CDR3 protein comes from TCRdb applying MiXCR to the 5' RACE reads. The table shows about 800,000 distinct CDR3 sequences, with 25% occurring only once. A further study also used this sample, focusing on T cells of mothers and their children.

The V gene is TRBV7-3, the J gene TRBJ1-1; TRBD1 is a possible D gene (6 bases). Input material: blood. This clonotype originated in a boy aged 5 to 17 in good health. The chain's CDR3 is CASSSDSVNTEAFF. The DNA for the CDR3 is TGTGCCAGCAGCTCGGACAGCGTAAACACTGAAGCTTTCTTT.